The sequence of this T cell receptor (beta chain) was determined in a study of CD8 T cells in ankylosing spondylitis. There are many counts of this clonotype. Its antigen is undetermined. V lost 5 bases to trimming and J lost 13 bases, with 17 bases between them. There are 12 residues in the CDR3. Germline V CDR1 and CDR2: SEHNR, FQNEAQ (reference sequence). Study findings and constraints: As reported, disease-linked clones showed significant enrichment in matched ankylosing spondylitis synovial fluid. Both synovial fluid and blood in reactive arthritis had previously been reported to carry some motif variants. CD8+ cells made up the disease-linked clones, which were relatively rare in peripheral blood.

By quantitative 5'-RACE with molecular barcodes, the TCR beta libraries were made. TCRdb reanalysed the 5' RACE reads using MiXCR and keeps one entry per CDR3 protein. The repertoire holds roughly 180,000 distinct CDR3 sequences, with 9.8% as singletons. The TCR was taken from a female donor with ankylosing spondylitis or in good health (not recorded which). Sequenced material: blood, either unsorted or a sorted T cell fraction (not recorded which). The chain employs TRBV7-9 and TRBJ2-5; D uncertain. The CDR3 protein is CASSPSAGSPYF. DNA for the CDR3: TGTGCCAGCAGCCCAAGCGCTGGGTCCCCGTACTTC.